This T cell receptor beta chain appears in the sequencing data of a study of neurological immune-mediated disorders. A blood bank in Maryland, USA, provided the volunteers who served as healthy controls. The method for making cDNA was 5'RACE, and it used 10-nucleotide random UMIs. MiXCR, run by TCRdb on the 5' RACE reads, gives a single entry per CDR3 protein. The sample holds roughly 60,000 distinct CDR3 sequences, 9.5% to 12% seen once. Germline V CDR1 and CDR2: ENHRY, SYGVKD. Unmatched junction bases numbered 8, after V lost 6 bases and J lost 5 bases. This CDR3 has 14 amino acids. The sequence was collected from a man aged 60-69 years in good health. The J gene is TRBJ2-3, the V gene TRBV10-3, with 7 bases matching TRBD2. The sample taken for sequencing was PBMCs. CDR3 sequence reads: CAIRPTGGRDTQYF. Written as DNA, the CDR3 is TGTGCCATCAGGCCCACGGGGGGAAGAGATACGCAGTATTTT.